This T cell receptor beta chain was captured by sequencing in a study of T cell clonotyping in hematopoietic cell transplantation. Study-wide findings and caveats: Higher Inverse Simpson Index values in graft donor and pretransplant recipient predicted broader posttransplant TCR diversity.

The method was immunoSEQ multiplex PCR; TCRdb's version includes in-frame clones alone and lacks a portion of them. The data hold fewer than 20,000 clones, with more than 75% observed a single time. This CDR3 has 13 amino acids. V lost 0 bases, J lost 6 bases, and 8 bases lay in between. CDR1 and CDR2 from the germline V gene are LNHNV and YYDKDF (reference sequence). The table lists this clone with a few counts. What it binds is unknown. This TCR came from a male patient aged 60 to 75 who had an allogeneic stem cell transplant from a related donor, so the T cells may come from the graft donor. Some clones in this sample may be carry-over from other donors' samples. The V and J genes are TRBV15 and TRBJ1-2; TRBD1 is a possible D gene (6 bases). Sequencing used PBMCs, obtained 100 days after allogeneic stem cell transplant. CDR3 region: CATSREEGDGYTF. CDR3 coding DNA: TGTGCCACCAGCAGAGAAGAGGGGGATGGCTACACCTTC.